Below are 20 T cell receptor beta chains sequenced from a single sample in a study of neurological immune-mediated disorders (dated by TCRdb to the late 2010s). The library was built by means of 5' RACE. The instrument given in TCRdb is Illumina HiSeq 2500. The raw public data were reprocessed by TCRdb itself: fastp quality trimming at Q25, MiXCR clonotype calling, in-frame beta chains only. When rows share a CDR3 protein, they turn into one entry using the most common DNA and genes. The sample profile shows about 74,000 distinct CDR3 sequences; roughly 5.5% of them were found once. The top ten clonotypes cover 6.5% to 9% of the sample. The sample consisted of PBMCs. The source of these receptors is a man aged 18 to 30 with multiple sclerosis.

This clonotype was seen many times. The CDR3 DNA follows: TGCAGTGCCAGCGGGCACCGAACGTCTGGAAACACCATATATTTT. Translated: CSASGHRTSGNTIYF. This chain uses TRBV20-1 with TRBJ1-3; D is unclear. V was pared by 6 bases and J by 1 base, with 16 bases between. CDR1 and CDR2 from the germline V gene are DFQATT and SNEGSKA (reference sequence). This CDR3 has 15 amino acids.

V usage is TRBV20-1 and J usage is TRBJ2-7, with 7 bases matching TRBD2. V lost 1 base, J lost 2 bases, and 5 bases stayed unmatched. The CDR3 spans 14 residues. Germline-derived CDR1 and CDR2 are DFQATT and SNEGSKA (reference sequence). CDR3 loop: CSARVAAGPYEQYF. Written as DNA, the CDR3 is TGCAGTGCTAGAGTGGCAGCGGGACCCTACGAGCAGTACTTC.

Many counts were recorded for this clonotype. This chain connects TRBV7-2 to TRBJ1-1; no clear D gene. The V end lost 5 bases, the J end lost 4 bases, and 8 bases lay between the germline ends. The CDR3 extends over 12 amino acids. Germline-derived CDR1 and CDR2 are SGHTA and FQGNSA. CDR3 loop: CASSRRTTEAFF. In nucleotides, the CDR3 is TGTGCCAGCAGCCGACGGACCACTGAAGCTTTCTTT.

This clonotype was observed many times. This chain joins TRBV5-1 and TRBJ2-5; weak D call: TRBD2 (5 bases). Deletions cut 4 bases from V and 0 bases from J, with 13 bases between. Germline CDR1 reads SGHRS; CDR2 reads YFSETQ. The CDR3 length is 15 residues. CDR3 loop: CASSPGNGYQETQYF. CDR3 nucleotides: TGCGCCAGCAGCCCGGGGAATGGGTACCAAGAGACCCAGTACTTC.

This clonotype was detected ten times or more. The rearrangement uses TRBV11-2 and TRBJ2-1; tentatively, D is TRBD1 (5 bases). V was pared by 0 bases and J by 4 bases, with 7 bases between. Germline V gene lookup returns CDR1 SGHAT and CDR2 FQNNGV. The CDR3 totals 14 residues. CDR3 DNA: TGTGCCAGCAGCTTAGAGGCAGGGTACAATGAGCAGTTCTTC. This translates into CASSLEAGYNEQFF.

This clonotype was seen at least ten times. The V gene is TRBV20-1, the J gene TRBJ2-3; a possible D gene is TRBD2 (5 bases). The germline gives CDR1 DFQATT, CDR2 SNEGSKA (reference sequence). Trimming left V 3 bases short and J 1 base short, with 14 bases between. This CDR3 comprises 15 residues. CDR3 DNA: TGCAGTGCTAGGGTTCTCTACGGGGGCACAGATACGCAGTATTTT. Encoded protein: CSARVLYGGTDTQYF.

This clonotype was seen repeatedly, ten times or more. V and J are TRBV20-1 and TRBJ2-1; 7 nucleotides align to TRBD1. The CDR3 runs 17 residues. V shed 3 bases, J shed 0 bases, and the junction held 11 bases outside the gene matches. CDR1 and CDR2 (germline): DFQATT, SNEGSKA (reference sequence). In nucleotides, the CDR3 is TGCAGTGCTAGGGGACAGACGGAGATGAGCTCCTACAATGAGCAGTTCTTC. Translating gives CSARGQTEMSSYNEQFF.

This clonotype was seen ten or more times. The chain has TRBV7-3 and TRBJ2-1, with D perhaps TRBD2 (5 bases). V was clipped by 4 bases and J by 2 bases, with 15 bases between them. Germline CDR1 and CDR2: SGHTA and FQGTGA. The CDR3 totals 16 residues. Here the CDR3 reads CASSSSGMGTYNEQFF. The CDR3, as DNA: TGTGCCAGCAGCTCCTCCGGGATGGGTACCTACAATGAGCAGTTCTTC.

This clonotype was detected ten times or more. The chain carries TRBV6-2 or TRBV6-3 and TRBJ2-4, with 8 bases identical to TRBD2. V trimming: 5 bases; J trimming: 6 bases; junction bases outside the gene matches: 21. Germline V gives CDR1 MNHEY, CDR2 SVGEGT. This CDR3 contains 19 residues. The CDR3: CASSTPAPREGFSGNIQYF. DNA for the CDR3: TGTGCCAGCAGTACCCCCGCGCCACGGGAGGGCTTTTCAGGAAACATTCAGTACTTC.

In this sample, this clonotype turned up many times. This rearrangement joins TRBV18 to TRBJ1-5; D not certain. The CDR3 covers 13 residues. The ends were cut back, 3 bases at V and 2 bases at J, with 5 bases in the middle. Germline assignment: CDR1 KGHSH and CDR2 LQKENI. The CDR3 nucleotides are TGTGCCAGCTCACCCGGGGGCAATCAGCCCCAGCATTTT. Its protein product is CASSPGGNQPQHF. The whole variable domain, filled in from reference TRBV18 and TRBJ1-5, reads NAGVMQNPRHLVRRRGQEARLRCSPMKGHSHVYWYRQLPEEGLKFMVYLQKENIIDESGMPKERFSAEFPKEGPSILRIQQVVRGDSAAYFCASSPGGNQPQHFGDGTRLSIL.

This clonotype was detected ten times or more. J is TRBJ1-2 and V is TRBV20-1; 9 bases agree with TRBD1. Germline lookup yields CDR1 DFQATT and CDR2 SNEGSKA (reference sequence). This CDR3 has 12 amino acids. V shed 8 bases and J 7 bases; nucleotides not matched to a gene: 8. The CDR3 here is CSTTGGRGGYTF. CDR3 nucleotide sequence: TGCAGTACTACAGGGGGCAGGGGTGGCTACACCTTC.

This clonotype showed up many times. This rearrangement joins TRBV12-3 or TRBV12-4 to TRBJ2-3, with no clear D. This CDR3 has 16 residues. The V gene lost 5 bases and the J gene lost 4 bases, with 19 bases spanning the gap. The CDR3 nucleotides are TGTGCCAGCAGTCACAACTATATATCAGCACCAGATACGCAGTATTTT. Encoded protein: CASSHNYISAPDTQYF.

This clonotype was counted many times. This chain uses TRBV18 with TRBJ2-7; TRBD1 is a possible D gene (6 bases). This CDR3 contains 13 residues. The V end lost 2 bases, the J end lost 6 bases, and 11 bases lay between the germline ends. The germline gives CDR1 KGHSH, CDR2 LQKENI. CDR3 DNA: TGTGCCAGCTCACCAACAGGGTCTGCCGAGCAGTACTTC. Its translation is CASSPTGSAEQYF.

This clonotype was seen ten or more times. The chain combines TRBV5-6 with TRBJ2-7; D is perhaps TRBD1 (5 bases). CDR1 SGHDT and CDR2 YYEEEE come from the germline V gene. Between the trimmed V and J ends, which lost 2 bases and 1 base, there was a span of 13 bases. CDR3 length equals 15 residues. DNA for the CDR3: TGTGCCAGCAGCTTCTACAGGACGGAATCCTACGAGCAGTACTTC. Translation: CASSFYRTESYEQYF.

This clonotype was detected ten times or more. J is TRBJ2-7 and V is TRBV15, with TRBD1 matching 7 bases. The CDR3 is 13 residues long. The V and J ends lost 8 bases and 7 bases, in that order; junction bases with no gene match: 11. CDR1 is LNHNV, CDR2 YYDKDF, per germline (reference sequence). The chain's CDR3 is CATAGGAFKEQYF. The CDR3 DNA reads as TGTGCCACCGCAGGGGGAGCCTTTAAAGAGCAGTACTTC. The entire variable domain, with the rest obtained from reference TRBV15 and TRBJ2-7, is as follows: DAMVIQNPRYQVTQFGKPVTLSCSQTLNHNVMYWYQQKSSQAPKLLFHYYDKDFNNEADTPDNFQSRRPNTSFCFLDIRSPGLGDTAMYLCATAGGAFKEQYFGPGTRLTVT.

Many counts were recorded for this clonotype. This rearrangement joins TRBV14 to TRBJ2-2, with D possibly TRBD1 on 5 matching bases. The CDR3 has 16 amino acids. Trimming took off 0 bases at V and 3 bases at J, with 11 bases between the two ends. CDR1 and CDR2 (germline): SGHDN, FVKESK. In nucleotides, the CDR3 is TGTGCCAGCAGCCAAGAAGACAGTCTTGACACCGGGGAGCTGTTTTTT. Translating gives CASSQEDSLDTGELFF.

This chain links TRBV28 with TRBJ2-3; D gene unclear. Germline V gene lookup returns CDR1 MDHEN and CDR2 SYDVKM. The CDR3 spans 14 residues. Trimming removed 5 bases at V and 0 bases at J, with 9 bases between. The CDR3 here is CASSRGPSTDTQYF. The CDR3 bases are TGTGCCAGCAGTCGCGGACCGAGCACAGATACGCAGTATTTT.

For this clonotype: One junction end does not reproduce the germline sequence, and a read error may be involved. The gene calls are TRBV20-1 and TRBJ1-5, with TRBD1 identical over 11 bases. In germline, CDR1 is DFQATT, CDR2 SNEGSKA (reference sequence). This CDR3 is built from 16 residues. The CDR3 region is CSVPGQGEYSNQPQNF. The CDR3 nucleotides read TGCAGTGTTCCGGGACAGGGGGAGTATAGCAATCAGCCCCAGAATTTT.

This clonotype has a count of ten or more. The rearrangement uses TRBV5-1 and TRBJ1-1; 8 nucleotides agree with TRBD1. There are 15 residues in the CDR3. CDR1 is SGHRS and CDR2 is YFSETQ in the germline V gene. V was clipped by 3 bases and J by 1 base; unmatched bases: 5. CDR3 protein: CASSYRTGTNTEAFF. In DNA form, the CDR3 reads TGCGCCAGCAGCTACAGGACAGGGACGAACACTGAAGCTTTCTTT. Combining the CDR3 with reference TRBV5-1 and TRBJ1-1 gives the whole variable domain KAGVTQTPRYLIKTRGQQVTLSCSPISGHRSVSWYQQTPGQGLQFLFEYFSETQRNKGNFPGRFSGRQFSNSRSEMNVSTLELGDSALYLCASSYRTGTNTEAFFGQGTRLTVV.

The rearrangement uses TRBV18 and TRBJ2-1; a possible D gene is TRBD1 (5 bases). Germline values: CDR1 KGHSH, CDR2 LQKENI. With 0 bases removed from V and 1 base from J, the gap between germline ends came to 10 bases. CDR3 length: 16 amino acids. The CDR3 DNA reads TGTGCCAGCTCACCACCATCAAGGGGATCCTACAATGAGCAGTTCTTC. This translates into CASSPPSRGSYNEQFF.